This section outlines one T cell receptor (beta chain) sequence together with its context. The sample originates from a study of OX40 agonist ivuxolimab in advanced cancers. Study details: Patients took ivuxolimab, an agonistic anti-OX40 (CD134) antibody.

Blood was sampled at baseline, cycle 4 day 1, and cycle 7 day 1. Germline loops: CDR1 MGHRA, CDR2 YSYEKL. The length of the CDR3 is 15 residues. V dropped 1 base and J dropped 3 bases, with 10 bases sitting between them. TCRdb keeps only in-frame clones here, not all; method: immunoSEQ multiplex PCR. The table has 150,000 to 170,000 clones, around 94% seen once. The receptor was isolated from an adult with an advanced solid tumor such as melanoma, head and neck, liver or kidney cancer. V gene TRBV4-1 combines with J gene TRBJ1-5, with a weak D call TRBD1 (5 bases). Material: CD4+ or CD8+ T cells sorted from blood, obtained in a trial of the OX40 agonist ivuxolimab. Here the CDR3 reads CASSQGDGYNQPQHF. CDR3 nucleotide sequence: TGCGCCAGCAGCCAAGGGGACGGATACAATCAGCCCCAGCATTTT.